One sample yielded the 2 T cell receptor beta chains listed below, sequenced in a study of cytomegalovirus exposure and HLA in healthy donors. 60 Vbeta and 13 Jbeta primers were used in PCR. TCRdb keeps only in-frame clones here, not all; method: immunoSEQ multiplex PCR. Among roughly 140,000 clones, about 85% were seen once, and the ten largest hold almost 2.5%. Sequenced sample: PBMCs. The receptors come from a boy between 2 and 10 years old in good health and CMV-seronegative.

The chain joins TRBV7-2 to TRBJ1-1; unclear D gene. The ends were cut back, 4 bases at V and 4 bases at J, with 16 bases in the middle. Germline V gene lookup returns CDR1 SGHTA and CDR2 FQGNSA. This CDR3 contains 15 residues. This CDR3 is CASSSRGWRITEAFF. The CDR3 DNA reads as TGTGCCAGCAGCTCACGGGGTTGGAGAATCACTGAAGCTTTCTTT.

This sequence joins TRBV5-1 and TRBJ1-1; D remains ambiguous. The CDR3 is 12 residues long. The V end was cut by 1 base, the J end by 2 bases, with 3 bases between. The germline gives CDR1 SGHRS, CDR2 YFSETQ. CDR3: CASSLLNTEAFF. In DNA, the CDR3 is TGCGCCAGCAGCTTGTTAAACACTGAAGCTTTCTTT.